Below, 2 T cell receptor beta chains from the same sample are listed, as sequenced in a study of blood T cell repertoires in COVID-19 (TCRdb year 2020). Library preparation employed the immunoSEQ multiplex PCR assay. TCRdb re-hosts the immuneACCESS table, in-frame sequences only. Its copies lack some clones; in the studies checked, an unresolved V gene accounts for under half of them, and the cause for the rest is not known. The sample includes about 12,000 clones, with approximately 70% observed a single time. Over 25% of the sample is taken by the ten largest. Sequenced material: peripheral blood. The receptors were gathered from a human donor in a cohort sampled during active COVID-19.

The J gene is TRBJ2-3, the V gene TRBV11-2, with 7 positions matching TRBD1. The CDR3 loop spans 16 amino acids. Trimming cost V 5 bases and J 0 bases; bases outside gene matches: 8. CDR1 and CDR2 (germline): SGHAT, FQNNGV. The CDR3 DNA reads TGTGCCAGCAGCCCGGGACAGCTCCCTAGCACAGATACGCAGTATTTT. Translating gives CASSPGQLPSTDTQYF.

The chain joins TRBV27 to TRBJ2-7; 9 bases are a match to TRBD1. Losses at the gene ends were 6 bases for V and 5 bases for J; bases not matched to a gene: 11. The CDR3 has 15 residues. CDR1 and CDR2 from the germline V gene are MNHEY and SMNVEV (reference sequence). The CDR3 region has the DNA TGTGCCAGCAGCTCCCCGGGACAGGGTCACCACGAGCAGTACTTC. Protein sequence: CASSSPGQGHHEQYF.